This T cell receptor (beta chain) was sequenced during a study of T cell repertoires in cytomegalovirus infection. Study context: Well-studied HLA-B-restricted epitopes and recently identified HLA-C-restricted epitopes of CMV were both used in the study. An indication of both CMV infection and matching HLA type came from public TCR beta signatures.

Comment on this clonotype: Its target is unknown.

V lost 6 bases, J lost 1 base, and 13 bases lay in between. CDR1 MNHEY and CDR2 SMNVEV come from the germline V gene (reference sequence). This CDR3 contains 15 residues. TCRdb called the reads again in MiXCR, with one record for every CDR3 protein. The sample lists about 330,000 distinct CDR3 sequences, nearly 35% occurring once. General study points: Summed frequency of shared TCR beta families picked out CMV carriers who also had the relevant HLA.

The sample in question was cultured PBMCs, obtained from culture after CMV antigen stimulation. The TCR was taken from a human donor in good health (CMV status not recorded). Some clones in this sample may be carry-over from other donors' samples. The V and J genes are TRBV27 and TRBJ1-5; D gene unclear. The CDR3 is CASSPLGVSNQPQHF. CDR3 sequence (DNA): TGTGCCAGCAGCCCCCTAGGAGTAAGCAATCAGCCCCAGCATTTT.